A selection of T cell receptor beta chains follows, all from one sample in a study of shared clonotypes between healthy human individuals. TCRdb's table, derived via immunoSEQ multiplex PCR, lists solely in-frame clones and lacks some. The sample has 1.5 million to 2.5 million clones; 85% to 95% are singletons. Specimen: naive CD8+ T cells sorted from blood. Source of these receptors: a man aged 18 to 30 in good health. Both conserved end residues are trimmed from each CDR3. Each record gives: D gene, J gene, V gene, CDR3 protein. D genes are given only for firm matches.

NA	TRBJ2-7	TRBV5-4	ASSLGVYEQY
TRBD2	TRBJ2-2	TRBV5-3	ARSGEEPGLVHGANTGELF
NA	TRBJ1-5	TRBV28	ASNGGNQPQH
NA	TRBJ2-7	TRBV10-2	ASSDQRVFYEQY
NA	TRBJ2-3	TRBV5-4	ASSLIVGGESTDTQY
NA	TRBJ1-2	TRBV9	ASSGWALANYGYT
NA	TRBJ1-1	TRBV6-5	ASSYSLFNTEAF
TRBD1	TRBJ2-7	TRBV5-1	ASSPRDREYEQY
TRBD1	TRBJ1-6	TRBV15	ATSRGTAHNSPLH
NA	TRBJ2-7	TRBV2	ASSEGGVTDRDEQY
NA	TRBJ2-7	TRBV2	ASSVSQNYEQY
TRBD2	TRBJ2-7	TRBV4-3	ASSQDRTSYEQY
NA	TRBJ1-1	TRBV25-1	ASSELAGVNTEAF
NA	TRBJ2-3	TRBV2	ASSEITERWADTQY
NA	TRBJ2-7	TRBV4-3	ASSQDAGAYEQY
NA	TRBJ2-3	TRBV4-3	ASSQGNGLNTDTQY
TRBD1	TRBJ1-2	TRBV5-4	ASSSRDRDYGEGYT
NA	TRBJ2-5	TRBV9	ASTYGGDSQETQY
NA	TRBJ2-2	TRBV13	ASSPGRVYTGELF
TRBD1	TRBJ1-1	TRBV11-2	ASSLDRGWGNTEAF
TRBD1	TRBJ1-3	TRBV27	ASSLFAGPGGGNTIY
NA	TRBJ2-3	TRBV27	ASSPDSTDTQY
TRBD2	TRBJ2-7	TRBV5-1	ASSLTSASSYEQY
NA	TRBJ2-7	TRBV11-2	ASSPQSGEQY
NA	TRBJ2-7	TRBV6-1	ASSRMSDVAYEQY
NA	TRBJ1-2	TRBV19	ASSNGHREVNYGYT
NA	TRBJ2-7	TRBV6-5	ASTGSSYEQY
TRBD2	TRBJ2-3	TRBV27	ASTKGTSDTTDTQY
TRBD2	TRBJ2-3	TRBV11-2	ASSSIAGVADTQY
NA	TRBJ2-3	TRBV11-2	ASSFEGSSTDTQY
TRBD1	TRBJ1-1	TRBV29-1	SVGGQGILLDTEAF
NA	TRBJ2-7	TRBV4-1	ASSQEDAGSYEQY
NA	TRBJ2-7	TRBV30	AWSIGSYYEQY
TRBD1	TRBJ2-2	TRBV27	ASSLLGTGGPGELF
NA	TRBJ2-7	TRBV11-2	ASALGPSYEQY
NA	TRBJ1-2	TRBV27	ASSLRENYGYT
NA	TRBJ2-5	TRBV5-1	ASSLSGHQETQY
NA	TRBJ2-7	TRBV29-1	SVRTGSSYEQY
NA	TRBJ1-2	TRBV11-2	ASSSTLGEVDT
TRBD2	TRBJ2-2	TRBV27	ASSIIPSGGEAHGELF
NA	TRBJ2-7	TRBV28	ASSVDRTYEQY
NA	TRBJ2-5	TRBV20-1	SAARYETQY
NA	TRBJ2-1	TRBV5-6	ASSLGREPTVYEQF
TRBD1	TRBJ2-2	TRBV10-1	ASGGTGGTGELF
NA	TRBJ1-1	TRBV7-9	ASSLVMVGEAF
NA	TRBJ1-1	TRBV27	ASSLSGVTEAF
NA	TRBJ2-1	TRBV5-6	ASSLEVGNEQF
NA	TRBJ2-3	TRBV27	ASGLLGGTDTQY
NA	TRBJ2-5	TRBV5-1	ASSPMETVLDGETQY
TRBD1	TRBJ2-7	TRBV6-5	ASSYSTGMVSYEQY
NA	TRBJ1-2	TRBV6-5	ASSYLRGPPYGYT
TRBD2	TRBJ2-2	TRBV15	ATSRDLAGVATGELF
TRBD2	TRBJ2-1	TRBV4-3	ASSQGLRGDNEQF